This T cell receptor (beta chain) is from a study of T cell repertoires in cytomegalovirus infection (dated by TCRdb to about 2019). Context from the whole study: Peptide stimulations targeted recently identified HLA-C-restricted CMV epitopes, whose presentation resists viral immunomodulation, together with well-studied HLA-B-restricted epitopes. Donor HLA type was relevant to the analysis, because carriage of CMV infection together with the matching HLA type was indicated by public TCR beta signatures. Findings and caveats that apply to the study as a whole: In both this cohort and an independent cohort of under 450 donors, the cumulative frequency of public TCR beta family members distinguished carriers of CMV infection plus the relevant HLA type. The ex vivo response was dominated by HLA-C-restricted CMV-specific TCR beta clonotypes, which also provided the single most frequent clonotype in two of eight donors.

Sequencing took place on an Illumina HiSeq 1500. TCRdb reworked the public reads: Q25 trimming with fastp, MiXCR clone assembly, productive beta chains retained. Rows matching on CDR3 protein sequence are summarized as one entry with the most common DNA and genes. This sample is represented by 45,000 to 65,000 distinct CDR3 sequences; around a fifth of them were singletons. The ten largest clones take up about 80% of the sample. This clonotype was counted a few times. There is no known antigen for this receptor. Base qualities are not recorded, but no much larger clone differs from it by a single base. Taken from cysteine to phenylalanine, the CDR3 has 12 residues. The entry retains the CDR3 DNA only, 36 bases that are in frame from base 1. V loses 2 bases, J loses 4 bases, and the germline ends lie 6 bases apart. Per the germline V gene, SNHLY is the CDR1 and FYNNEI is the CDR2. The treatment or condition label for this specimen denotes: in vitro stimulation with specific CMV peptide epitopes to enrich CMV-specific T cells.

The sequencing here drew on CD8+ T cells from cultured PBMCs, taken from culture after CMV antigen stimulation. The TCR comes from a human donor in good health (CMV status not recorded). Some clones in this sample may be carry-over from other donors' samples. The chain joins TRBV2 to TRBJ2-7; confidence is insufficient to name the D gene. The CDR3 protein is CASSERRYEQYF. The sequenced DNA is TGTGCCAGCAGTGAACGCAGGTACGAGCAGTACTTC.